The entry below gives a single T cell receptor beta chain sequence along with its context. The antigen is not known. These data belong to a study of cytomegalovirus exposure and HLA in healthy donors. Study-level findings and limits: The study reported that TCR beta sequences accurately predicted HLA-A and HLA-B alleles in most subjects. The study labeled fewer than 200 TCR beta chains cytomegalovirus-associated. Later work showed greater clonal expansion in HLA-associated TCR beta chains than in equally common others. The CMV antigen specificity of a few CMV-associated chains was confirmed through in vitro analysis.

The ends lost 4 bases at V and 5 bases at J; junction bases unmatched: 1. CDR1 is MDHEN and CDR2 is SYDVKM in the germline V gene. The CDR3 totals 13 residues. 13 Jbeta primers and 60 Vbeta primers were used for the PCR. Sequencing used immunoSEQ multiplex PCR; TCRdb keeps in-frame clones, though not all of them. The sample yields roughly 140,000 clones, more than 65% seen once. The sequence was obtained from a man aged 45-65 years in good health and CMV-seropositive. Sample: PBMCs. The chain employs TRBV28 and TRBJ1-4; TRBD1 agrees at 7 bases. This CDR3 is CASSSGQNEKLFF. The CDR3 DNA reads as TGTGCCAGCAGTTCGGGACAGAATGAAAAACTGTTTTTT.